The 19 T cell receptor beta chains reported below all come from one sample, sequenced in a study of CD8 T cells in Susac syndrome. cDNA came from about 0.5 to 1 ug RNA primed by random hexamers. MiXCR was run by TCRdb on the immunoSEQ multiplex PCR reads, yielding one entry per CDR3 protein. The sample shows some 190,000 distinct CDR3 sequences, over 85% of them seen only once. Input material: CD4+ T cells from PBMCs. These receptors were taken from a human donor in good health.

This clonotype was observed once. This chain links TRBV30 with TRBJ1-1; maybe TRBD1 (5 bases). The CDR3 totals 12 residues. Germline assignment: CDR1 GTSNPN and CDR2 SVGIG (reference sequence). V was cut by 7 bases and J by 5 bases, with 14 bases left in between. CDR3 loop: CASGRWGTEAFF. DNA of the CDR3: TGTGCCTCGGGACGGTGGGGAACTGAAGCTTTCTTT.

This clonotype has a single count. The rearrangement joins TRBV7-2 to TRBJ2-3; the D is unclear. V was cut by 5 bases and J by 4 bases, with 7 bases left in between. The CDR3 is 12 amino acids. The germline gives CDR1 SGHTA, CDR2 FQGNSA. CDR3: CASSTYPDTQYF. The DNA for the CDR3 is TGTGCCAGCAGCACCTACCCAGATACGCAGTATTTT.

The V and J genes are TRBV5-1 and TRBJ2-3; D is perhaps TRBD1 (6 bases). CDR1 and CDR2 (germline): SGHRS, YFSETQ. The CDR3 is 16 amino acids. V was pared by 0 bases and J by 5 bases, with 16 bases between. The CDR3 reads CASSLAGGTTGDTQYF. The CDR3 nucleotides are TGCGCCAGCAGCTTGGCCGGTGGGACAACTGGAGATACGCAGTATTTT.

The V call is TRBV6-5, the J call TRBJ1-4, with 7 positions matching TRBD1. The CDR3 runs 14 residues. V shed 6 bases and J 6 bases; nucleotides not matched to a gene: 7. Looked up from germline, CDR1 is MNHEY and CDR2 is SVGAGI. The CDR3 here is CASRGSGTDEKLFF. The DNA for the CDR3 is TGTGCCAGCAGGGGATCCGGGACAGATGAAAAACTGTTTTTT.

The rearrangement joins TRBV5-1 to TRBJ1-3, with D uncertain. V was shortened by 7 bases and J by 1 base, with 9 bases between the two germline ends. The CDR3 sequence is 13 residues long. Germline assignment: CDR1 SGHRS and CDR2 YFSETQ. The CDR3 DNA sequence: TGCGCCAGCCGCGACACTTCTGGAAACACCATATATTTT. It translates to CASRDTSGNTIYF.

This sequence joins TRBV7-2 and TRBJ2-7; D is undetermined. Trimming took off 5 bases at V and 0 bases at J, with 8 bases between the two ends. This CDR3 contains 13 residues. The germline V gene has CDR1 SGHTA and CDR2 FQGNSA. CDR3 in amino acids: CASSPTVSYEQYF. As DNA, the CDR3 is TGTGCCAGCAGCCCTACAGTCTCCTACGAGCAGTACTTC.

Here the CDR3 reads CASSPATTGIMHTIYF. The CDR3, as DNA: TGCGCCAGCAGCCCGGCTACGACAGGGATCATGCACACCATATATTTT. This sequence joins TRBV5-1 and TRBJ1-3; TRBD1 matches at 7 bases. Germline V gives CDR1 SGHRS, CDR2 YFSETQ. V was clipped by 4 bases and J by 8 bases; unmatched bases: 15. This CDR3 has 16 residues.

The chain combines TRBV28 with TRBJ2-7, with 7 positions matching TRBD1. The germline gives CDR1 MDHEN, CDR2 SYDVKM. The V and J ends lost 6 bases and 4 bases, in that order; junction bases with no gene match: 12. The CDR3 length is 15 residues. The CDR3 DNA sequence: TGTGCCAGCAGCATCCTACAGGGGTCCAAATACGAGCAGTACGTC. Translation: CASSILQGSKYEQYV.

This clonotype was observed a single time. The chain is built from TRBV7-2 and TRBJ1-1; no clear D gene. CDR1 is SGHTA, CDR2 FQGNSA, per germline. Between the trimmed V and J ends, which lost 3 bases and 4 bases, there was a span of 15 bases. CDR3 length: 15 residues. The CDR3 DNA sequence: TGTGCCAGCAGCTTCCCAAGTCAATGGGGCACTGAAGCTTTCTTT. Protein sequence: CASSFPSQWGTEAFF. Full variable domain (remainder filled in from reference TRBV7-2 and TRBJ1-1): GAGVSQSPSNKVTEKGKDVELRCDPISGHTALYWYRQSLGQGLEFLIYFQGNSAPDKSGLPSDRFSAERTGGSVSTLTIQRTQQEDSAVYLCASSFPSQWGTEAFFGQGTRLTVV.

This clonotype was observed a few times. The chain carries TRBV6-2 or TRBV6-3 and TRBJ2-7; D may correspond to TRBD1 or TRBD2 (5 bases each). Looked up from germline, CDR1 is MNHEY and CDR2 is SVGEGT. This CDR3 region has 15 residues. The V end lost 6 bases, the J end lost 0 bases, and 15 bases lay between the germline ends. CDR3 DNA: TGTGCCAGCAGCGACGGGACCCGCAACTCCTACGAGCAGTACGTC. It encodes CASSDGTRNSYEQYV.

This chain links TRBV7-3 with TRBJ2-5; D may be TRBD1 (6 bases). Germline CDR1 SGHTA, CDR2 FQGTGA. The CDR3 extends over 14 amino acids. With 5 bases removed from V and 3 bases from J, the gap between germline ends came to 13 bases. The CDR3 sequence is CASSRGQQEETQYF. The CDR3 DNA sequence: TGTGCCAGCAGCCGCGGACAGCAGGAAGAGACCCAGTACTTC.

The J gene is TRBJ1-2, the V gene TRBV28; no clear D gene. The V gene's germline CDR1 is MDHEN and CDR2 SYDVKM. Trimming removed 6 bases from V and 8 bases from J, with 25 bases in between. The CDR3 is 16 residues long. The DNA of the CDR3 is TGTGCCAGCAGATATCCAGGACCCGGATCCTCAAACGGCTACACCTTC. Protein: CASRYPGPGSSNGYTF.

This clonotype was counted between two and nine times. The chain employs TRBV3-1 and TRBJ1-1; D is unclear. This CDR3 has 12 amino acids. Deletions cut 4 bases from V and 8 bases from J, with 11 bases between. CDR1 is LGHDT and CDR2 is YNNKEL in the germline V gene (reference sequence). CDR3 sequence: CASSPAGLEAFF. CDR3 in DNA: TGTGCCAGCAGCCCCGCAGGCCTCGAAGCTTTCTTT.

The chain's CDR3 is CASSFSVLPGQTSSGNTIYF. CDR3 coding DNA: TGCGCCAGCAGCTTTTCTGTTCTACCGGGACAAACTTCCTCTGGAAACACCATATATTTT. V is TRBV5-1 and J is TRBJ1-3; tentatively, D is TRBD1 (6 bases). V was cut by 2 bases and J by 0 bases, with 24 bases left in between. Per the germline V gene, CDR1 is SGHRS and CDR2 is YFSETQ. This CDR3 region has 20 residues.

The chain employs TRBV28 and TRBJ1-1, with D unclear. This CDR3 is built from 14 residues. V lost 6 bases, J lost 0 bases, and 11 bases lay in between. Germline lookup yields CDR1 MDHEN and CDR2 SYDVKM. The DNA of the CDR3 is TGTGCCAGCAGGCCCGGACTCATGAACACTGAAGCTTTCTTT. Its translation is CASRPGLMNTEAFF.

The gene calls are TRBV4-3 and TRBJ2-2, with 7 bases matching TRBD2. The CDR3 length is 15 residues. Germline CDR1 and CDR2: LGHNA and YSLEER. Trimming took 1 base from V and 5 from J; bases not matched to a gene: 4. CDR3 coding DNA: TGCGCCAGCAGCCAAGTGGGGGGGAGGACCGGGGAGCTGTTTTTT. Translating it yields CASSQVGGRTGELFF.

This chain joins TRBV4-2 and TRBJ2-2; no clear D gene. The CDR3 is 18 amino acids. Per the germline V gene, CDR1 is LGHNA and CDR2 is YNFKEQ. Trimming shortened V by 0 bases and J by 1 base, and 15 bases separated the two germline ends. The CDR3 DNA sequence: TGTGCCAGCAGCCAAGACCCTTCTCAGATACTGAACACCGGGGAGCTGTTTTTT. It codes for CASSQDPSQILNTGELFF.

The chain uses TRBV7-9 and TRBJ2-2; the D is unclear. V lost 1 base, J lost 6 bases, and 15 bases lay in between. The CDR3 contains 16 residues. Germline V gene data show CDR1 as SEHNR and CDR2 as FQNEAQ (reference sequence). CDR3 residues: CASSLVQILRAGELFF. In nucleotides, the CDR3 is TGTGCCAGCAGCTTAGTCCAAATCCTACGGGCCGGGGAGCTGTTTTTT.

CDR3 in DNA: TGTGCCAGCAGTAAACTAGCGGGGGGGATCTCCTACGAGCAGTACTTC. The encoded protein is CASSKLAGGISYEQYF. The V and J genes are TRBV6-1 and TRBJ2-7, with 13 bases identical to TRBD2. V was pared by 5 bases and J by 0 bases, with 4 bases of the junction left unmatched. Germline CDR1 reads MNHNS; CDR2 reads SASEGT. The CDR3 covers 16 residues.